These 24 T cell receptor beta chains were all obtained from the same sample, sequenced in a study of T cell responses to AZD1222 COVID-19 vaccine. Some clones are missing from TCRdb's copy, which holds only in-frame ones; the method was immunoSEQ multiplex PCR. The table shows 75,000 to 95,000 clones, with roughly 88% occurring only once. Sequencing was performed on peripheral blood, taken on day 0 of AZD1222 vaccination. These receptor sequences come from an adult in good health.

The CDR3 loop is CASSSQGAGETQYF. For the CDR3, the DNA is TGCGCCAGCAGCTCCCAGGGGGCGGGAGAGACCCAGTACTTC. V usage is TRBV5-1 and J usage is TRBJ2-5; TRBD1 agrees at 8 bases. The CDR3 is made up of 14 amino acids. Germline V CDR1 and CDR2: SGHRS, YFSETQ. Trimming removed 3 bases from V and 4 bases from J; junction bases left unmatched: 5.

V and J are TRBV18 and TRBJ1-6; D perhaps matches TRBD1 (5 bases). Germline-derived CDR1 and CDR2 are KGHSH and LQKENI. Trimming cost V 3 bases and J 2 bases, with 17 bases left between them. CDR3 length: 18 residues. The CDR3 protein is CASSPSGSQGTYNSPLHF. CDR3 bases: TGTGCCAGCTCACCCTCGGGAAGCCAGGGCACCTATAATTCACCCCTCCACTTT.

The chain links TRBV11-2 to TRBJ1-2; D is unresolved. CDR1 SGHAT and CDR2 FQNNGV come from the germline V gene. V was trimmed by 6 bases and J by 8 bases, leaving 16 bases between them. The CDR3 covers 13 residues. CDR3 DNA: TGTGCCAGCAGGCGGACTGGACTTCAAGGCTACACCTTC. Protein sequence: CASRRTGLQGYTF.

The chain uses TRBV19 and TRBJ1-2; D possibly corresponds to TRBD1 (6 bases). The CDR3 runs to 15 residues. Between the trimmed V and J ends, which lost 4 bases and 0 bases, there was a span of 12 bases. Germline loops: CDR1 LNHDA, CDR2 SQIVND (reference sequence). The CDR3 spells CASSTTGPANYGYTF. CDR3 DNA sequence: TGTGCCAGTAGTACTACAGGGCCAGCTAACTATGGCTACACCTTC.

The J gene is TRBJ2-2, the V gene TRBV7-2; D may be TRBD2 (5 bases). Germline CDR1 SGHTA, CDR2 FQGNSA. The V end was cut by 5 bases, the J end by 0 bases, with 10 bases between. The CDR3 has 15 residues. The CDR3 DNA reads as TGTGCCAGCAGCACTAGATTTACGAACACCGGGGAGCTGTTTTTT. Residues: CASSTRFTNTGELFF.

The J gene is TRBJ1-6, the V gene TRBV7-8; D not resolved. V lost 2 bases and J lost 0, with 5 bases in between. This CDR3 is built from 15 residues. Germline V gene lookup returns CDR1 SGHVS and CDR2 FQNEAQ. DNA of the CDR3: TGTGCCAGCAGCTTAAGAAGCTCCTATAATTCACCCCTCCACTTT. As protein: CASSLRSSYNSPLHF. The variable domain in full, completed from reference TRBV7-8 and TRBJ1-6, reads GAGVSQSPRYKVAKRGQDVALRCDPISGHVSLFWYQQALGQGPEFLTYFQNEAQLDKSGLPSDRFFAERPEGSVSTLKIQRTQQEDSAVYLCASSLRSSYNSPLHFGNGTRLTVT.

This clone was counted once. V is TRBV4-3 and J is TRBJ2-1; D is possibly TRBD2 (6 bases). Germline CDR1 reads LGHNA; CDR2 reads YSLEER. V shed 1 base and J shed 10 bases, with 17 bases lying between them. The CDR3 loop spans 15 amino acids. The CDR3 nucleotides read TGCGCCAGCAGCCAAGGATTAGGCAGGGAGGACGAGCAGTTCTTC. Translation gives CASSQGLGREDEQFF.

The CDR3 loop reads CASSILRGTSGGKTQYF. The DNA of the CDR3 is TGTGCCAGCAGCATCCTCAGGGGGACTAGCGGTGGGAAGACCCAGTACTTC. The chain has TRBV7-2 and TRBJ2-5; 11 bases line up with TRBD2. The V gene's germline CDR1 is SGHTA and CDR2 FQGNSA. CDR3 length: 17 residues. After removal of 5 bases from V and 6 bases from J, the junction contained 14 bases not matched to a gene.

The chain couples TRBV21-1 to TRBJ1-2. TRBV21-1 is shown as a pseudogene. This CDR3 is 15 amino acids long. As DNA, the CDR3 is TGTGCCAGCAGCAAAGAAGAAAGGGGGGACTATGGCTACACCTTC. It is translated as CASSKEERGDYGYTF.

This clone was recorded only once. The junction and the germline gene differ at one end; a read error may be behind it. The chain is built from TRBV12-3 or TRBV12-4 and TRBJ2-1; D might be TRBD1 (5 bases). The CDR3 runs 12 residues. CDR3 protein: CASSSLGLPLLF. The CDR3 coding sequence is TGTGCCAGCAGCTCCCTGGGGCTACCACTCCTCTTC.

V usage is TRBV2 and J usage is TRBJ1-5; TRBD1 might be the D (6 bases). Germline CDR1 SNHLY, CDR2 FYNNEI. The CDR3 covers 13 residues. V lost 6 bases, J lost 8 bases, and 14 bases lay in between. The CDR3 coding sequence is TGTGCCAGCAGCCTCGACAGGCTTGAGCCCCAGCATTTT. Protein sequence: CASSLDRLEPQHF.

The V and J genes are TRBV19 and TRBJ2-1, with 11 bases lining up with TRBD2. This CDR3 is 15 amino acids long. V lost 3 bases, J lost 4 bases, and 2 bases stayed unmatched. Germline lookup yields CDR1 LNHDA and CDR2 SQIVND (reference sequence). The CDR3 DNA reads TGTGCCAGTAGTATCTCTAGCGGGGGGTACAATGAGCAGTTCTTC. Residues: CASSISSGGYNEQFF.

V usage is TRBV7-2 and J usage is TRBJ2-5; 12 nucleotides match TRBD2. Trimming at V came to 5 bases and at J to 5 bases, leaving 9 bases not matched to a gene. CDR3 length: 16 residues. The germline V gene has CDR1 SGHTA and CDR2 FQGNSA. The CDR3 is CASSPMALAGGETQYF. DNA for the CDR3: TGTGCCAGCAGCCCCATGGCCCTAGCGGGAGGGGAGACCCAGTACTTC.

This rearrangement joins TRBV24-1 to TRBJ2-7; 13 nucleotides align to TRBD2. The CDR3 totals 16 residues. Germline assignment: CDR1 KGHDR and CDR2 SFDVKD. The V segment lost 6 bases and the J segment 5 bases; nucleotides outside the gene matches: 9. The chain's CDR3 is CATSPGLAGRYHEQYF. The CDR3 nucleotides are TGTGCCACCAGTCCGGGACTAGCGGGAAGGTACCACGAGCAGTACTTC.

Concerning this clone itself: The junction differs from germline at one of its ends, possibly a read error. This chain connects TRBV6-1 to TRBJ1-1, with D possibly matching TRBD1 (5 bases). The germline V gene has CDR1 MNHNS and CDR2 SASEGT. CDR3 length: 15 residues. The CDR3 nucleotides read TGTGCCAGCAGTGAAGGGAGCGCAGGGAACCCTGAAGCTTTCTTT. This sequence encodes CASSEGSAGNPEAFF.

The rearrangement joins TRBV6-5 to TRBJ1-4; D perhaps matches TRBD1 (5 bases). CDR3 length: 13 residues. Per the germline V gene, CDR1 is MNHEY and CDR2 is SVGAGI. The ends were cut back, 4 bases at V and 11 bases at J, with 14 bases in the middle. The chain's CDR3 is CASSWGTGGKLFF. As DNA, the CDR3 is TGTGCCAGCAGTTGGGGAACTGGGGGTAAACTGTTTTTT.

A note on this clone: At one boundary the junction diverges from the germline segment, which might be a read error. This chain uses TRBV7-7 with TRBJ2-3, with TRBD2 identical over 13 bases. Germline lookup yields CDR1 SSHAT and CDR2 FNYEAQ (reference sequence). The CDR3 is 18 amino acids. CDR3 protein: CASRPTSGRASSTDTQYF. The CDR3 DNA reads TGTGCTAGCAGGCCAACTAGCGGGAGGGCCTCTAGCACAGATACGCAGTATTTT.

The gene calls are TRBV14 and TRBJ2-7; D possibly corresponds to TRBD1 (5 bases). The ends were cut back, 4 bases at V and 0 bases at J, with 16 bases in the middle. Germline V gene data show CDR1 as SGHDN and CDR2 as FVKESK. This CDR3 comprises 16 residues. CDR3 residues: CASSPEWGRPSYEQYF. The DNA of the CDR3 is TGTGCCAGCAGCCCCGAGTGGGGCAGGCCCTCCTACGAGCAGTACTTC.

This chain connects TRBV5-8 to TRBJ2-1; 7 bases are shared with TRBD2. V lost 0 bases and J lost 0; bases outside the gene matches: 6. The CDR3 extends over 17 amino acids. CDR1 is SGHTS and CDR2 is YDEGEE in the germline V gene. The chain's CDR3 is CASSLVARGSSYNEQFF. The CDR3 region has the DNA TGTGCCAGCAGCTTGGTCGCGCGGGGGAGCTCCTACAATGAGCAGTTCTTC.

The chain recombines TRBV5-5 with TRBJ2-1; D may be TRBD1 (6 bases). Germline V lookup: CDR1 SGHKS, CDR2 YYEKEE (reference sequence). This CDR3 has 13 residues. Between the trimmed V and J ends, which lost 5 bases and 5 bases, there was a span of 11 bases. The CDR3 sequence: CASSIGQHNEQFF. CDR3 in DNA: TGTGCCAGCAGTATAGGACAGCACAATGAGCAGTTCTTC.

The rearrangement links TRBV7-2 to TRBJ2-7; tentatively, D is TRBD1 or TRBD2 (5 bases each). Germline assignment: CDR1 SGHTA and CDR2 FQGNSA. Trimming removed 4 bases from V and 6 bases from J, with 10 bases in between. This CDR3 is built from 12 residues. CDR3 sequence (DNA): TGTGCCAGCAGCTCAGTAGGGACCGAGCAGTACTTC. As protein: CASSSVGTEQYF.

The chain uses TRBV7-8 and TRBJ2-5; 7 nucleotides match TRBD1. CDR3 size: 15 residues. The germline V gene encodes CDR1 SGHVS and CDR2 FQNEAQ. J gave up 2 bases and V 5 bases, and 8 bases lay outside the gene matches. The CDR3 DNA sequence: TGTGCCAGCAGCCCTACAGGGGTGAGGCAAGAGACCCAGTACTTC. Amino acids: CASSPTGVRQETQYF.

This rearrangement joins TRBV28 to TRBJ2-7, with TRBD1 identical over 9 bases. With 5 bases clipped from V and 3 bases from J, the junction kept 2 bases outside the gene matches. This CDR3 has 13 residues. CDR1 is MDHEN and CDR2 is SYDVKM in the germline V gene. CDR3 DNA sequence: TGTGCCAGCAGTCCGGGACAGGGCTACGAGCAGTACTTC. Its protein product is CASSPGQGYEQYF.

This clone was detected only a few times. This chain joins TRBV14 and TRBJ2-2; D unclear. The CDR3 is made up of 15 amino acids. Trimming removed 0 bases at V and 0 bases at J, with 5 bases between. CDR1 is SGHDN, CDR2 FVKESK, per germline. CDR3 in amino acids: CASSQDGTNTGELFF. In DNA form, the CDR3 reads TGTGCCAGCAGCCAAGACGGAACGAACACCGGGGAGCTGTTTTTT.